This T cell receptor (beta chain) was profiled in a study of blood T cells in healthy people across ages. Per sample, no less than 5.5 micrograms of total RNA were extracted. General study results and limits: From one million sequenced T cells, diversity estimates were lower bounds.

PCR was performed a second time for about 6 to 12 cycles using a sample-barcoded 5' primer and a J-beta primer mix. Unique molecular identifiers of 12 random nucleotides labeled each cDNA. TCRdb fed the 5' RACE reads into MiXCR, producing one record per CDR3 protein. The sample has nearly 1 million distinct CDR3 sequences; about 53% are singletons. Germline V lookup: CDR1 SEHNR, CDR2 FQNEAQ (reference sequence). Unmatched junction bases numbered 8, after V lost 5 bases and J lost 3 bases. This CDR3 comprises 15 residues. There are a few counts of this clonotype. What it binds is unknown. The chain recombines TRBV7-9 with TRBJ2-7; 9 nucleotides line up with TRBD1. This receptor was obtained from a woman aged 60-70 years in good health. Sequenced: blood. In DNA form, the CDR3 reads TGTGCCAGCAGCCGATGGGGACAGGGCGTCTACGAGCAGTACTTC. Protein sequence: CASSRWGQGVYEQYF.